These 23 T cell receptor beta chains came from one sample sequenced in a study of cytomegalovirus exposure and HLA in healthy donors. Using immunoSEQ multiplex PCR, the repertoire was profiled, and TCRdb retains in-frame clones only, with some absent. The data contain 80,000 to 100,000 clones, under 95% of them singletons. Input material: PBMCs. These TCRs come from a young man in good health and CMV-seronegative.

CDR3 bases: TGTGCCAGCAGTCAGGATACCGGGGAGCTGTTTTTT. Translation gives CASSQDTGELFF. The J gene is TRBJ2-2, the V gene TRBV27; no definite D call. V lost 5 bases and J 5 bases, leaving 6 bases between the germline ends. From germline, CDR1 is MNHEY and CDR2 SMNVEV (reference sequence). The CDR3 sequence is 12 residues long.

The rearrangement uses TRBV2 and TRBJ2-3; TRBD1 matches 9 bases. J lost 3 bases, V lost 4 bases, and 8 bases had no gene match. The CDR3 sequence is 16 residues long. Germline-derived CDR1 and CDR2 are SNHLY and FYNNEI. The CDR3, as DNA: TGTGCCAGCAGTGCCACGGAGACAGGGGGTACAGATACGCAGTATTTT. This translates into CASSATETGGTDTQYF.

In nucleotides, the CDR3 is TGTGCCAGCAGCGTTGGCGGTATAGGCAATGAGCAGTTCTTC. Protein product: CASSVGGIGNEQFF. The chain employs TRBV9 and TRBJ2-1; D remains unclear. Germline CDR1 SGDLS, CDR2 YYNGEE. CDR3 length: 14 residues. With 2 bases removed from V and 6 bases from J, the gap between germline ends came to 12 bases. The complete variable domain, with remaining parts taken from reference TRBV9 and TRBJ2-1, reads DSGVTQTPKHLITATGQRVTLRCSPRSGDLSVYWYQQSLDQGLQFLIQYYNGEERAKGNILERFSAQQFPDLHSELNLSSLELGDSALYFCASSVGGIGNEQFFGPGTRLTVL.

The CDR3 nucleotides are TGTGCCAGCAGTACTCGGACAGGGGTGTACGAGCAGTACTTC. This translates into CASSTRTGVYEQYF. The V and J genes are TRBV28 and TRBJ2-7; TRBD1 agrees at 9 bases. The CDR3 totals 14 residues. CDR1 and CDR2 from the germline V gene are MDHEN and SYDVKM. With V trimmed by 5 bases and J by 4 bases, 6 bases remained unmatched.

This clone was seen a single time. The chain is built from TRBV27 and TRBJ2-1; TRBD2 is a possible D gene (6 bases). The germline V and J ends were trimmed by 3 bases and 4 bases, with 16 bases remaining between them. CDR3 length: 16 amino acids. Germline assignment: CDR1 MNHEY and CDR2 SMNVEV (reference sequence). The DNA for the CDR3 is TGTGCCAGCAGTTTCCCCCCTTGGAGGGAGTACAATGAGCAGTTCTTC. Translation: CASSFPPWREYNEQFF.

CDR3 amino acids: CASSYSGQGSREQYF. The CDR3 DNA sequence: TGTGCCAGCAGTTACTCGGGACAGGGATCGCGCGAGCAGTACTTC. V and J are TRBV6-5 and TRBJ2-7; 9 bases map to TRBD1. Germline V gene data show CDR1 as MNHEY and CDR2 as SVGAGI. The V segment lost 0 bases and the J segment 6 bases; nucleotides outside the gene matches: 6. The CDR3 consists of 15 residues.

The rearrangement uses TRBV5-4 and TRBJ1-4; D is perhaps TRBD1 (5 bases). V lost 4 bases, J lost 7 bases, and 17 bases lay in between. Per the germline V gene, CDR1 is SGHNT and CDR2 is YYREEE (reference sequence). The CDR3 has 15 residues. Written as DNA, the CDR3 is TGTGCCAGCAGCATGGGGAGCCCTAGGGGTGAAAAACTGTTTTTT. The encoded protein is CASSMGSPRGEKLFF.

The rearrangement links TRBV11-2 to TRBJ2-1; perhaps TRBD2 as D (6 bases). V gave up 4 bases and J gave up 0 bases, with 16 bases separating them. CDR1 and CDR2 (germline): SGHAT, FQNNGV. The CDR3 contains 17 residues. The CDR3: CASSSSEVKSSYNEQFF. The CDR3 DNA reads as TGTGCCAGCAGCTCTAGCGAGGTCAAGAGCTCCTACAATGAGCAGTTCTTC.

The chain uses TRBV10-3 and TRBJ1-1; D is possibly TRBD1 (6 bases). The CDR3 extends over 14 amino acids. Trimming took 10 bases from V and 2 from J, leaving 17 bases between them. Germline V gene sequence: CDR1 ENHRY, CDR2 SYGVKD. This CDR3 is CATARQELNTEAFF. The CDR3 DNA is TGTGCCACCGCTCGACAGGAACTAAACACTGAAGCTTTCTTT.

This chain connects TRBV28 to TRBJ1-1; 12 bases line up with TRBD1. CDR1 is MDHEN, CDR2 SYDVKM, per germline. V gave up 3 bases and J gave up 6 bases; unmatched junction bases: 11. CDR3 length: 17 amino acids. The CDR3 region has the DNA TGTGCCAGCAGTTTCCTGGGACAGGGGGCGAGAACGGCTGAAGCTTTCTTT. Its protein product is CASSFLGQGARTAEAFF.

The J gene is TRBJ2-5, the V gene TRBV2, with 7 bases lining up with TRBD1. Germline-derived CDR1 and CDR2 are SNHLY and FYNNEI. Trimming cost V 4 bases and J 4 bases; bases outside gene matches: 15. This CDR3 is 17 amino acids long. The CDR3 loop is CASSVDYLGQTIETQYF. In DNA, the CDR3 is TGTGCCAGCAGTGTTGATTACCTGGGACAGACGATAGAGACCCAGTACTTC.

The chain couples TRBV7-9 to TRBJ1-4, with D maybe TRBD1 (5 bases). Trimming stripped 11 bases from V and 5 bases from J, with 12 bases between. The CDR3 spans 12 residues. Germline V CDR1 and CDR2: SEHNR, FQNEAQ (reference sequence). This chain's CDR3 is CAAPGPNEKLFF. The DNA for the CDR3 is TGTGCCGCCCCAGGGCCGAATGAAAAACTGTTTTTT. Based on the CDR3 plus reference TRBV7-9 and TRBJ1-4, the full variable domain is DTGVSQNPRHKITKRGQNVTFRCDPISEHNRLYWYRQTLGQGPEFLTYFQNEAQLEKSRLLSDRFSAERPKGSFSTLEIQRTEQGDSAMYLCAAPGPNEKLFFGSGTQLSVL.

The DNA for the CDR3 is TGCGCCAGCAGTGAAAGACCGGGACAGGGGGCAGCAGGGGCCAACGTCCTGACTTTC. It encodes CASSERPGQGAAGANVLTF. The chain carries TRBV10-2 and TRBJ2-6, with 12 bases aligning to TRBD1. This CDR3 is built from 19 residues. V was pared by 3 bases and J by 4 bases, with 10 bases of the junction left unmatched. Germline CDR1 reads WSHSY; CDR2 reads SAAADI.

This sequence joins TRBV7-8 and TRBJ1-1; 7 bases are a match to TRBD1. Losses at the gene ends were 3 bases for V and 6 bases for J; bases not matched to a gene: 7. Germline-derived CDR1 and CDR2 are SGHVS and FQNEAQ. The CDR3 is 14 residues long. DNA for the CDR3: TGTGCCAGCAGCTTTGACAGGGAGGCCCCTGAAGCTTTCTTT. Amino acids: CASSFDREAPEAFF.

The chain combines TRBV29-1 with TRBJ2-1; D is possibly TRBD2 (5 bases). V was trimmed by 1 base and J by 4 bases, leaving 17 bases between them. Germline V gene lookup returns CDR1 SQVTM and CDR2 ANQGSEA. This CDR3 contains 16 residues. For the CDR3, the DNA is TGCAGCGTTGAAGCAGTAGAGGGCGGAGGATACAATGAGCAGTTCTTC. Translation: CSVEAVEGGGYNEQFF.

V is TRBV9 and J is TRBJ2-7; D not certain. Per the germline V gene, CDR1 is SGDLS and CDR2 is YYNGEE. This CDR3 spans 13 amino acids. V gave up 0 bases and J gave up 5 bases, with 9 bases separating them. CDR3 sequence (DNA): TGTGCCAGCAGCGTAGACAGTATCCACGAGCAGTACTTC. This sequence encodes CASSVDSIHEQYF.

The chain links TRBV28 to TRBJ2-3; TRBD1 aligns across 11 bases. Germline trimming cut 5 bases from V and 3 bases from J; bases unmatched to any gene: 7. This CDR3 contains 16 residues. Germline lookup yields CDR1 MDHEN and CDR2 SYDVKM. The CDR3 sequence: CASSVRTGGRTDTQYF. The DNA for the CDR3 is TGTGCCAGCAGTGTACGGACAGGGGGCCGGACAGATACGCAGTATTTT.

CDR3 protein: CASSEVAGGSLSYEQYF. The CDR3 DNA sequence: TGCGCCAGCAGTGAAGTGGCAGGGGGCTCCCTCTCCTACGAGCAGTACTTC. The V gene is TRBV10-2, the J gene TRBJ2-7; 8 positions agree with TRBD1. V shed 3 bases and J 0 bases; nucleotides not matched to a gene: 10. The germline V gene has CDR1 WSHSY and CDR2 SAAADI. This CDR3 contains 17 residues.

This clone was counted once. The gene calls are TRBV7-8 and TRBJ1-2; D unclear. Germline V gives CDR1 SGHVS, CDR2 FQNEAQ. V gave up 4 bases and J gave up 0 bases, with 12 bases separating them. The CDR3 runs to 15 residues. For the CDR3, the DNA is TGTGCCAGCAGCTCTACACAGTTAGCTAACTATGGCTACACCTTC. Residues: CASSSTQLANYGYTF.

This chain connects TRBV7-9 to TRBJ2-2, with TRBD1 matching over 10 bases. Germline CDR1 is SEHNR and CDR2 is FQNEAQ (reference sequence). Germline trimming cut 5 bases from V and 4 bases from J; bases unmatched to any gene: 7. This CDR3 contains 16 residues. The CDR3 sequence is CASSKTGGIPTGELFF. The CDR3 region has the DNA TGTGCCAGCAGCAAGACAGGGGGCATTCCCACCGGGGAGCTGTTTTTT.

The chain uses TRBV9 and TRBJ1-1; D perhaps matches TRBD1 (6 bases). Germline V gene data show CDR1 as SGDLS and CDR2 as YYNGEE. The CDR3 covers 15 residues. V was trimmed by 4 bases and J by 4 bases, leaving 17 bases between them. CDR3 region: CASSTAQGRVTEAFF. The CDR3 DNA is TGTGCCAGCAGCACCGCGCAGGGGCGGGTCACTGAAGCTTTCTTT.

DNA of the CDR3: TGTGCCAGCAGCTTAGCGGGAGGGATTATGGGAGAGACCCAGTACTTC. Protein sequence: CASSLAGGIMGETQYF. J is TRBJ2-5 and V is TRBV7-9; 7 positions agree with TRBD2. Per germline, CDR1 SEHNR and CDR2 FQNEAQ (reference sequence). V gave up 0 bases and J gave up 4 bases; unmatched junction bases: 8. The CDR3 sequence is 16 residues long.

This clone has only a few counts. V usage is TRBV2 and J usage is TRBJ1-6; D is uncertain. This CDR3 has 13 amino acids. Germline V gives CDR1 SNHLY, CDR2 FYNNEI. V was shortened by 6 bases and J by 13 bases, with 16 bases between the two germline ends. In DNA form, the CDR3 reads TGTGCCAGCAGCCGCGGCGCCGGCTCCCCCCTCCACTTT. It yields the protein CASSRGAGSPLHF. The complete variable domain, with remaining parts taken from reference TRBV2 and TRBJ1-6, reads EPEVTQTPSHQVTQMGQEVILRCVPISNHLYFYWYRQILGQKVEFLVSFYNNEISEKSEIFDDQFSVERPDGSNFTLKIRSTKLEDSAMYFCASSRGAGSPLHFGNGTRLTVT.